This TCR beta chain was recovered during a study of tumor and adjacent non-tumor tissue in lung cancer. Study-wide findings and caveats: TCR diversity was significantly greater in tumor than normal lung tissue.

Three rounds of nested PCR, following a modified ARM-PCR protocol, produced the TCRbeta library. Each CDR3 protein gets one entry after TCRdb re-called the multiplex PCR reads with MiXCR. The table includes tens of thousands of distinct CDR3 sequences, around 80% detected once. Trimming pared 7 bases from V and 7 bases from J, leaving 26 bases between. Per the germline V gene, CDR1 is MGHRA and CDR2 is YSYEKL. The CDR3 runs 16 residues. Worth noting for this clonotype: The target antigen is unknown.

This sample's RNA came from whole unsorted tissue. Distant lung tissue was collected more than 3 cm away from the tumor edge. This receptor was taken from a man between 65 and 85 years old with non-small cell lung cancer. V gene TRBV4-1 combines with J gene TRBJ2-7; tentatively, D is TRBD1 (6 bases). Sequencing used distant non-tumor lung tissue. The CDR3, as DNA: TGCGCCAGCAACCGGACACTAGGTGGAGAGGGGGATGAGCAGTACTTC. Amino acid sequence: CASNRTLGGEGDEQYF.